The clone carrying this T cell receptor (beta chain) appeared a single time. This sample is part of a study of Ad26.COV2.S vaccination and SARS-CoV-2 variants. Study information: By the intramuscular route, Ad26.COV2.S was given once, or twice 56 days apart.

The treatment was: 15 to 20 received Ad26.COV2.S at low or high dose, single or two shots; about 5 received placebo; per-sample allocation not given. Sampling happened 63 days after the first vaccine or placebo injection. Per germline, CDR1 SQVTM and CDR2 ANQGSEA. The CDR3 is 17 amino acids. Unmatched junction bases numbered 20, after V lost 6 bases and J lost 7 bases. Here immunoSEQ multiplex PCR was the method, and the copy in TCRdb shows in-frame clones only, minus some. The sample lists around 450,000 clones; roughly 87% were seen once. This clonotype was sampled from a person between 18 and 65 years old who received the Ad26.COV2.S COVID-19 vaccine or a placebo. The source was peripheral blood, collected in a trial of Ad26.COV2.S vaccine versus placebo. The chain has TRBV29-1 and TRBJ1-4; 7 bases agree with TRBD1. CDR3 in DNA: TGCAGCGTGGGGGGGACAGTTAATTCCCCCAGTTTTGAAAAACTGTTTTTT. This codes for CSVGGTVNSPSFEKLFF.